The present entry profiles one T cell receptor beta chain with its context. Its antigen is currently unknown. Once cultured for roughly nine days, the cells underwent separation to obtain CD4+ T cells. Of the BNT162b2 and mRNA-1273 vaccines, participants received two doses of one or the other. On day 3 and again on day 7, half the medium was replaced with IL-2 medium. This entry is derived from a study of vaccination effects on CD4 cells after COVID-19. Produced via immunoSEQ multiplex PCR; TCRdb's table is partial and in-frame only. The sample includes tens of thousands of clones, around 70% seen only once; the top ten take roughly 2.3%. General observations from the study: Cross-reactivity toward common cold coronaviruses was confined to only 1 of 255 vaccine-induced clones in healthy vaccinees. Few convalescent patients, and no early post-infection timepoints, were available to the study.

V shed 0 bases, J shed 4 bases, and the junction held 4 bases outside the gene matches. Germline loops: CDR1 SGHKS, CDR2 YYEKEE (reference sequence). CDR3 length equals 15 residues. This TCR was sampled from a human donor who received a COVID-19 vaccine. V is TRBV5-5 and J is TRBJ1-5, with TRBD1 matching over 7 bases. The sequences come from CD4+ T cells from PBMCs cultured without peptide, collected after COVID-19 vaccination. This CDR3 reads CASSLGTGANQPQHF. CDR3 DNA: TGTGCCAGCAGCTTGGGTACAGGGGCGAATCAGCCCCAGCATTTT.